This record concerns one T cell receptor beta chain sequence. The CDR3 length is 15 residues. Germline-derived CDR1 and CDR2 are MNHEY and SVGAGI. V was pared by 0 bases and J by 0 bases, with 8 bases between. The data belong to a study of glioma-infiltrating T cells after dendritic cell vaccination. Time point denoted: after dendritic cell vaccination, including at tumor progression/relapse. Sequencing used immunoSEQ multiplex PCR; TCRdb keeps in-frame clones, though not all of them. The sample lists more than 75,000 clones, around four fifths seen once, with 5.5% to 8% in the top ten. The sequenced sample was blood, obtained after dendritic cell vaccination. This sequence joins TRBV6-5 and TRBJ1-1; D call uncertain. The TCR was taken from a human donor with glioblastoma. The CDR3 sequence: CASSYSFPMNTEAFF. In DNA, the CDR3 is TGTGCCAGCAGTTACTCGTTCCCCATGAACACTGAAGCTTTCTTT.